This T cell receptor beta chain was identified in a study of blood T cell repertoires in COVID-19. The germline CDR1 and CDR2 sequences are SGHAT and FQNNGV. V was shortened by 0 bases and J by 1 base, with 13 bases between the two germline ends. The length of the CDR3 is 17 residues. Assay used: immunoSEQ multiplex PCR; TCRdb lists only in-frame clones, some missing. The data hold around 70,000 clones, with 79% observed a single time. Source material: peripheral blood. This receptor was identified in a woman between 45 and 65 years old with acute or convalescent COVID-19. The gene calls are TRBV11-2 and TRBJ2-1; D perhaps matches TRBD2 (7 bases). The CDR3 protein is CASSLDRGAPSYNEQFF. In DNA, the CDR3 is TGTGCCAGCAGCTTAGATCGGGGGGCCCCATCCTACAATGAGCAGTTCTTC.